The clone carrying this T cell receptor beta chain was recorded once. This specimen belongs to a study of blood T cell repertoires in COVID-19. V lost 7 bases, J lost 0 bases, and 13 bases lay in between. The CDR3 is made up of 15 amino acids. Germline V CDR1 and CDR2: LNHDA, SQIVND (reference sequence). The data were produced by immunoSEQ multiplex PCR, yet TCRdb's version contains in-frame clones alone and is incomplete. The sample carries 250,000 to 300,000 clones, more than 85% recorded once. This receptor was taken from a man in his forties who had recovered from COVID-19. The gene calls are TRBV19 and TRBJ2-1; possibly TRBD2 for D (5 bases). The source material was PBMCs or T cells enriched from blood (not recorded which). The CDR3: CASNFPGSSYNEQFF. The CDR3 region has the DNA TGTGCCAGTAACTTCCCGGGGAGCTCCTACAATGAGCAGTTCTTC.